This T cell receptor beta chain was sequenced in a study of blood T cell repertoires in COVID-19. The overall study: The United States, Italy and Spain supplied acute and convalescent COVID-19 samples. PBMCs, B-cell-depleted T cells, or T cells provided the cDNA or gDNA that made up the material.

Profiled with immunoSEQ multiplex PCR; TCRdb holds only in-frame clones, not every one. The table lists about 200,000 clones, 82% of them singletons. Recruited during active infection, patients (from Seattle) were subsequently followed longitudinally. The V gene's germline CDR1 is MRHNA and CDR2 SNTAGT. J lost 0 bases, V lost 2 bases, and 10 bases had no gene match. CDR3 length: 18 residues. Sequencing was done on a sample of peripheral blood. This chain uses TRBV6-4 with TRBJ1-3, with 7 bases lining up with TRBD1. This TCR was sampled from an older woman with COVID-19, enrolled during active disease. The CDR3, as DNA: TGTGCCAGCAGTGACCCCCGGACAGGCTTGAACTCTGGAAACACCATATATTTT. This codes for CASSDPRTGLNSGNTIYF.